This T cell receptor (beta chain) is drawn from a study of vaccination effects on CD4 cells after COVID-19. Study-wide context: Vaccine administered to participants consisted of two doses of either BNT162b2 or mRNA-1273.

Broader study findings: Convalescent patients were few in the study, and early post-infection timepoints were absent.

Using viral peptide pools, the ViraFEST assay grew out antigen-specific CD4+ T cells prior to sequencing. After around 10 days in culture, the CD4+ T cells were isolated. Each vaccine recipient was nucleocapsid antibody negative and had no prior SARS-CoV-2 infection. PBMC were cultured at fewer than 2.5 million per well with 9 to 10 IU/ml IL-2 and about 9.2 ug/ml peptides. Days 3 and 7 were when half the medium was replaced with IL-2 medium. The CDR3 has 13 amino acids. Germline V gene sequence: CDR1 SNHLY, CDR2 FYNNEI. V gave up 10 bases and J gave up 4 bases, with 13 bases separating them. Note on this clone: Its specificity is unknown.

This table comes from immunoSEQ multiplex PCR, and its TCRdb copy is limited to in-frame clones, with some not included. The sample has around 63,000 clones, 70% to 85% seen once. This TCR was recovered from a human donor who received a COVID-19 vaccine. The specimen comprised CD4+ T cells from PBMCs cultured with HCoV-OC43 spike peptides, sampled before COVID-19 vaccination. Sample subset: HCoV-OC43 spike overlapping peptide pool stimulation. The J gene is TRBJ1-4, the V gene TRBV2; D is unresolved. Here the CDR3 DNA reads TGTGCCAATAAGAGGAGCCTTAATGAAAAACTGTTTTTT. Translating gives CANKRSLNEKLFF.